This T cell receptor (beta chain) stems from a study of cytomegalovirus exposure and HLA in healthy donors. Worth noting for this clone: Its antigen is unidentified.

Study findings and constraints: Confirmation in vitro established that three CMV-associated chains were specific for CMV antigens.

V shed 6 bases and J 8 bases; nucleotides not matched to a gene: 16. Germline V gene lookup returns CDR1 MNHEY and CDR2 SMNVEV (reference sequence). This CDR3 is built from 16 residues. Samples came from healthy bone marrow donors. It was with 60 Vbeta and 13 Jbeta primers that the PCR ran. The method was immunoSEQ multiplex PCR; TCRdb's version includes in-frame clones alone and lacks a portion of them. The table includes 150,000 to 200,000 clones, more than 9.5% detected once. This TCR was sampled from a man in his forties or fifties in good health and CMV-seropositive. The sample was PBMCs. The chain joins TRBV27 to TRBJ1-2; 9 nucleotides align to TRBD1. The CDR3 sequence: CASSRGGLDRGRGYTF. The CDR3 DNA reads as TGTGCCAGCAGCCGGGGGGGGTTGGACAGGGGCCGGGGCTACACCTTC.